The 27 T cell receptor beta chains presented below share a single source sample, sequenced in a study of beta chain features in type 1 diabetes. Sequencing targeted expressed TCRB transcripts, as all isolated RNA had been reverse transcribed. Sequencing used immunoSEQ multiplex PCR; TCRdb keeps in-frame clones, though not all of them. The sample has 120,000 to 150,000 clones; 6.9% are singletons. The sample consisted of central memory CD4+ T cells from blood. The source of these receptors is a woman aged 25 to 39 in good health.

This clone was picked up a small number of times. The chain employs TRBV19 and TRBJ1-1; D gene uncertain. The CDR3 totals 14 residues. Trimming cost V 9 bases and J 2 bases, with 16 bases left between them. Looked up from germline, CDR1 is LNHDA and CDR2 is SQIVND (reference sequence). The CDR3 loop is CASYRRDLNTEAFF. In DNA form, the CDR3 reads TGTGCCAGCTACAGACGGGATCTTAACACTGAAGCTTTCTTT.

This clone was observed a few times. This rearrangement joins TRBV7-2 to TRBJ2-1, with 8 positions matching TRBD2. Germline CDR1 and CDR2: SGHTA and FQGNSA. Trimming took 5 bases from V and 9 from J; bases not matched to a gene: 9. This CDR3 has 14 residues. The CDR3 nucleotides are TGTGCCAGCAGCACCGGGGTCCGGGAGGGTGAGCAGTTCTTC. Amino acid sequence: CASSTGVREGEQFF.

This sequence joins TRBV28 and TRBJ1-5; 12 positions match TRBD1. This CDR3 is built from 16 residues. The junction had 10 bases not matched to a gene; V was cut back by 6 bases and J by 7 bases. CDR1 and CDR2 (germline): MDHEN, SYDVKM. CDR3 protein: CASSLSGTGGAQPQHF. CDR3 coding DNA: TGTGCCAGCAGCCTATCCGGGACAGGGGGCGCCCAGCCCCAGCATTTT.

This clone was found a few times. The chain employs TRBV7-2 and TRBJ1-5; D is possibly TRBD1 (5 bases). From germline, CDR1 is SGHTA and CDR2 FQGNSA. The CDR3 extends over 16 amino acids. V dropped 1 base and J dropped 3 bases, with 13 bases sitting between them. The CDR3 here is CASSLDQAGPNQPQHF. DNA for the CDR3: TGTGCCAGCAGCTTAGATCAGGCAGGGCCCAATCAGCCCCAGCATTTT.

This clone was detected many times. Written as DNA, the CDR3 is TGTGCCAGCAGCCCCTCGGGAGGAGGGAACCAAGAGACCCAGTACTTC. Amino acids: CASSPSGGGNQETQYF. The chain carries TRBV28 and TRBJ2-5; 7 nucleotides line up with TRBD2. The ends lost 6 bases at V and 0 bases at J; junction bases unmatched: 10. Germline CDR1 is MDHEN and CDR2 is SYDVKM. The CDR3 totals 16 residues.

This clone was picked up a small number of times. V usage is TRBV28 and J usage is TRBJ2-7; 11 positions match TRBD1. The CDR3 spans 15 residues. Germline V lookup: CDR1 MDHEN, CDR2 SYDVKM. The V segment lost 3 bases and the J segment 11 bases; nucleotides outside the gene matches: 12. The CDR3: CASSFSDRGQGAKYF. CDR3 nucleotide sequence: TGTGCCAGCAGTTTCTCGGACAGGGGGCAGGGTGCGAAGTACTTC.

This clone was seen more than once but under ten times. This chain joins TRBV4-3 and TRBJ1-5; a possible D gene is TRBD1 (6 bases). CDR3 length equals 15 residues. Germline V CDR1 and CDR2: LGHNA, YSLEER. Deletions cut 2 bases from V and 5 bases from J, with 13 bases between. CDR3 sequence reads: CASSQISQGDQPQHF. The DNA for the CDR3 is TGCGCCAGCAGCCAAATTTCACAGGGTGATCAGCCCCAGCATTTT.

This clone was picked up many times. CDR3 DNA: TGTGCCAGCAGCTTAGGGGTGTCAGGGCGTGAGCAGTTCTTC. Protein product: CASSLGVSGREQFF. This chain uses TRBV7-3 with TRBJ2-1; D may be TRBD1 (5 bases). Germline CDR1 SGHTA, CDR2 FQGTGA. The V end was cut by 2 bases, the J end by 9 bases, with 14 bases between. CDR3 size: 14 residues.

This clone came up many times. The chain recombines TRBV13 with TRBJ2-7; 10 bases match TRBD1. CDR3 length equals 17 residues. V shed 4 bases and J 5 bases; nucleotides not matched to a gene: 14. Germline V gene data show CDR1 as PRHDT and CDR2 as FYEKMQ (reference sequence). As DNA, the CDR3 is TGTGCCAGCAGCTCCCGGGACAGGGGCCGGACTAGAAACGAGCAGTACTTC. It specifies CASSSRDRGRTRNEQYF.

This clone was picked up many times. This chain joins TRBV28 and TRBJ2-7; 9 bases agree with TRBD1. V was clipped by 6 bases and J by 5 bases; unmatched bases: 11. The CDR3 extends over 15 amino acids. CDR1 and CDR2 from the germline V gene are MDHEN and SYDVKM. The DNA for the CDR3 is TGTGCCAGCAGCCGAACAGGGGGCGGAATGGACGAGCAGTACTTC. Encoded protein: CASSRTGGGMDEQYF.

In this sample, this clone turned up a few times. The chain is built from TRBV30 and TRBJ2-1; 7 bases line up with TRBD2. Losses at the gene ends were 0 bases for V and 3 bases for J; bases not matched to a gene: 5. Germline V gene data show CDR1 as GTSNPN and CDR2 as SVGIG (reference sequence). This CDR3 contains 15 residues. The CDR3 loop is CAWSVKGLDYNEQFF. DNA of the CDR3: TGTGCCTGGAGTGTAAAAGGACTAGACTACAATGAGCAGTTCTTC.

This clone appeared a few times. The chain employs TRBV5-5 and TRBJ1-2; D remains unclear. Looked up from germline, CDR1 is SGHKS and CDR2 is YYEKEE (reference sequence). The V end was cut by 1 base, the J end by 5 bases, with 12 bases between. This CDR3 has 14 amino acids. The CDR3 DNA is TGTGCCAGCAGCTTGATCTCTCGGTTGTATGGCTACACCTTC. It codes for CASSLISRLYGYTF.

This clone occurred many times. The chain has TRBV28 and TRBJ2-7, with D maybe TRBD2 (5 bases). Trimming removed 6 bases at V and 3 bases at J, with 18 bases between. The CDR3 consists of 15 residues. From germline, CDR1 is MDHEN and CDR2 SYDVKM. The CDR3 sequence is CASRPQKTSRYEQYF. CDR3 DNA sequence: TGTGCCAGCAGGCCACAAAAAACTAGTCGCTACGAGCAGTACTTC.

V usage is TRBV7-9 and J usage is TRBJ1-2; 10 nucleotides line up with TRBD1. With V trimmed by 5 bases and J by 5 bases, 8 bases remained unmatched. The CDR3 loop spans 15 amino acids. Germline loops: CDR1 SEHNR, CDR2 FQNEAQ (reference sequence). The chain's CDR3 is CASSPGQGGGYGYTF. The CDR3 DNA reads as TGTGCCAGCAGCCCCGGACAGGGGGGAGGGTATGGCTACACCTTC.

This clone has only a few counts. This rearrangement joins TRBV21-1 to TRBJ2-1; TRBD2, the table's D call, was not compared with the DNA. TRBV21-1 is shown as a pseudogene. The CDR3 spans 14 residues. The CDR3 nucleotides read TGTGCCAGCACCTTAGCGGGAGGCTACAATGAGCAGTTCTTC. Translating gives CASTLAGGYNEQFF.

Notes on this clone: A read error may account for a junction end that differs from germline. The rearrangement joins TRBV7-8 to TRBJ2-5, with TRBD2 matching over 9 bases. The germline CDR1 and CDR2 sequences are SGHVS and FQNEAQ. This CDR3 has 15 amino acids. The chain's CDR3 is CASSVAGVISETQYF. CDR3 coding DNA: TGTGCCAGCAGCGTAGCGGGAGTGATTTCGGAGACCCAGTACTTC.

This clone was detected a few times. This chain uses TRBV27 with TRBJ2-1; 10 bases agree with TRBD1. CDR1 and CDR2 from the germline V gene are MNHEY and SMNVEV (reference sequence). This CDR3 contains 15 residues. The J segment lost 12 bases and the V segment lost 5 bases, leaving 13 bases of the junction unmatched. The CDR3, as DNA: TGTGCCAGCAGTGATGACAGGGGGCGAGGGGCGTTGCAGTTCTTC. Protein product: CASSDDRGRGALQFF.

The rearrangement links TRBV28 to TRBJ1-5, with D uncertain. CDR1 and CDR2 from the germline V gene are MDHEN and SYDVKM. The CDR3 is made up of 17 amino acids. The V and J ends lost 1 base and 0 bases respectively, with 13 bases between them. The CDR3 nucleotides are TGTGCCAGCAGTTTATCCCACCGGGATTATAGCAATCAGCCCCAGCATTTT. Its translation is CASSLSHRDYSNQPQHF.

This clone was detected only a few times. J is TRBJ1-5 and V is TRBV28, with TRBD1 matching over 7 bases. V lost 2 bases to trimming and J lost 0 bases; unmatched junction nucleotides: 4. The CDR3 is 16 residues long. Germline V gene sequence: CDR1 MDHEN, CDR2 SYDVKM. CDR3 DNA sequence: TGTGCCAGCAGTTTAGCGGGACAGATTAGCAATCAGCCCCAGCATTTT. It translates to CASSLAGQISNQPQHF.

This clone was detected only a few times. J is TRBJ2-3 and V is TRBV11-2; D remains unclear. Germline lookup yields CDR1 SGHAT and CDR2 FQNNGV. V was cut by 2 bases and J by 2 bases, with 8 bases left in between. This CDR3 comprises 14 residues. CDR3 residues: CASSLIDFTDTQYF. The CDR3 region has the DNA TGTGCCAGCAGCTTAATTGACTTCACAGATACGCAGTATTTT.

This chain connects TRBV29-1 to TRBJ1-2; the D gene is possibly TRBD1 (5 bases). From germline, CDR1 is SQVTM and CDR2 ANQGSEA. V was trimmed by 4 bases and J by 4 bases, leaving 10 bases between them. The CDR3 consists of 12 residues. The CDR3 DNA reads TGCAGCGTTGGGGGGGTTAGCTATGGCTACACCTTC. This gives the protein CSVGGVSYGYTF. Drawing the rest from reference TRBV29-1 and TRBJ1-2, the complete variable domain is SAVISQKPSRDICQRGTSLTIQCQVDSQVTMMFWYRQQPGQSLTLIATANQGSEATYESGFVIDKFPISRPNLTFSTLTVSNMSPEDSSIYLCSVGGVSYGYTFGSGTRLTVV.

The V gene is TRBV5-4, the J gene TRBJ2-7, with a possible D match to TRBD1 (5 bases). Trimming removed 2 bases at V and 7 bases at J, with 13 bases between. This CDR3 has 13 residues. From germline, CDR1 is SGHNT and CDR2 YYREEE (reference sequence). CDR3 sequence: CASSFDRGWEQYF. CDR3 nucleotide sequence: TGTGCCAGCAGCTTCGATAGGGGCTGGGAGCAGTACTTC.

This clone was seen a handful of times. V gene TRBV13 combines with J gene TRBJ2-5; 8 nucleotides line up with TRBD2. Germline-derived CDR1 and CDR2 are PRHDT and FYEKMQ (reference sequence). The ends lost 1 base at V and 5 bases at J; junction bases unmatched: 12. The CDR3 extends over 17 amino acids. CDR3 DNA: TGTGCCAGCAGCTTAGCCGGACTAGCTCAAGTCGGGGAGACCCAGTACTTC. This translates into CASSLAGLAQVGETQYF.

The chain uses TRBV12-5 and TRBJ2-5, with D possibly TRBD2 on 6 matching bases. Germline V lookup: CDR1 LGHNT, CDR2 FRNRAP. There are 13 residues in the CDR3. The V gene lost 6 bases and the J gene lost 1 base, with 9 bases spanning the gap. CDR3 nucleotide sequence: TGTGCTAGTGGCAGTAGCGGCCAAGAGACCCAGTACTTC. This codes for CASGSSGQETQYF.

Many counts were recorded for this clone. The rearrangement joins TRBV14 to TRBJ2-7, with D unresolved. This CDR3 is built from 15 residues. Trimming left V 3 bases short and J 2 bases short, with 14 bases between. Germline V gives CDR1 SGHDN, CDR2 FVKESK. The CDR3 here is CASSHISDLAYEQYF. CDR3 bases: TGTGCCAGCAGCCACATAAGCGACCTAGCCTACGAGCAGTACTTC.

A few counts support this clone. The chain carries TRBV11-2 and TRBJ2-3; D is unclear. The CDR3 is 14 residues long. Germline V gene sequence: CDR1 SGHAT, CDR2 FQNNGV. Trimming removed 2 bases from V and 4 bases from J, with 10 bases in between. The CDR3 region has the DNA TGTGCCAGCAGCTTAAGAAGCGTGTCAGATACGCAGTATTTT. Translating gives CASSLRSVSDTQYF.

This clone was seen a handful of times. The chain uses TRBV6-1 and TRBJ2-7, with TRBD2 matching over 10 bases. V trimming: 5 bases; J trimming: 0 bases; junction bases outside the gene matches: 4. The CDR3 has 15 amino acids. Germline V CDR1 and CDR2: MNHNS, SASEGT. Here the CDR3 reads CASSTASGSSYEQYF. Here the CDR3 DNA reads TGTGCCAGCAGTACAGCTAGCGGGAGCTCCTACGAGCAGTACTTC.